These T cell receptor beta chains were read from a single sample in a study of cytomegalovirus exposure and HLA in healthy donors. Measured with immunoSEQ multiplex PCR; TCRdb has only the in-frame clones, and not every one. Of approximately 100,000 clones detected, roughly 83% appear once; the ten largest clones hold 3.5% to 5%. The sample taken for sequencing was PBMCs. These receptors were collected from a female donor in good health and CMV-seropositive. Both conserved end residues are part of each CDR3. The D gene is left open where the match is weak. Size values are once, few and many counts, or a class for expanded clones, and some rows have none.

j_call d_call clone_size v_call cdr3_aa cdr3_nt
TRBJ2-1 TRBD2 . TRBV5-1 CASSSRGTRNEQFF TGCGCCAGCAGCTCGCGGGGGACTAGGAATGAGCAGTTCTTC
TRBJ2-7 TRBD1 few TRBV15 CATSRGAGGNEQYF TGTGCCACCAGCAGAGGAGCAGGGGGCAACGAGCAGTACTTC
TRBJ2-6 TRBD1 . TRBV19 CASSLGQKSGANGLTF TGTGCCAGTAGTTTGGGACAGAAATCTGGGGCCAACGGCCTGACTTTC
TRBJ2-7 TRBD1 few TRBV9 CASSAGTVPYEQYF TGTGCCAGCAGCGCCGGGACAGTCCCCTACGAGCAGTACTTC
TRBJ1-5 . few TRBV5-4 CASSRWEENQPQHF TGTGCCAGCAGCCGTTGGGAGGAGAATCAGCCCCAGCATTTT
TRBJ2-5 . . TRBV28 CASGAGLLTQYF TGTGCCTCGGGCGCAGGGCTCCTGACCCAGTACTTC
TRBJ2-5 . few TRBV6-6 CASKMTALETQYF TGTGCCAGCAAGATGACAGCTCTGGAGACCCAGTACTTC
TRBJ1-2 . . TRBV6-5 CASRSTGTGSYGYTF TGTGCCAGCAGATCCACAGGAACGGGCTCCTATGGCTACACCTTC
TRBJ1-4 . . TRBV30 CAWTGKVTEKLFF TGTGCCTGGACAGGGAAGGTAACGGAAAAACTGTTTTTT
TRBJ2-3 . once TRBV5-4 CASSLDAKAADTQYF TGTGCCAGCAGCTTGGACGCGAAAGCGGCAGATACGCAGTATTTT
TRBJ2-3 TRBD2 . TRBV7-2 CASSSPLGGTTDTQYF TGTGCCAGCAGCTCGCCTCTCGGGGGGACCACAGATACGCAGTATTTT
TRBJ2-1 TRBD1 few TRBV4-1 CASSPEDRVDNEQFF TGCGCCAGCAGCCCCGAGGACAGGGTCGACAATGAGCAGTTCTTC
TRBJ2-4 . . TRBV9 CASSVEGAKNSQYF TGTGCCAGCAGCGTAGAAGGGGCCAAAAACAGTCAGTACTTC
TRBJ1-4 . . TRBV11-3 CASSPREDQNGKLFF TGTGCCAGCAGCCCTCGGGAGGACCAAAATGGGAAACTGTTTTTT
TRBJ1-4 . . TRBV5-4 CASTPHRGSEKLFF TGTGCCAGCACGCCCCACCGGGGTTCTGAAAAACTGTTTTTT
TRBJ2-7 TRBD1 . TRBV6-6 CASSYGTGVYEQYF TGTGCCAGCAGTTACGGGACAGGGGTCTACGAGCAGTACTTC
TRBJ2-7 . . TRBV18 CASSPPLLGLVPYEQYF TGTGCCAGCTCACCCCCCCTGTTGGGACTCGTTCCCTACGAGCAGTACTTC
TRBJ1-5 . . TRBV27 CASTRTAGASNQPQHF TGTGCCAGCACCCGAACCGCGGGGGCTAGCAATCAGCCCCAGCATTTT
TRBJ2-7 TRBD2 . TRBV7-6 CASSLASGRGGQIYEQYF TGTGCCAGCAGCTTAGCGTCCGGTCGGGGGGGGCAGATTTACGAGCAGTACTTC
TRBJ2-2 . . TRBV5-1 CASSLGGAVGELFF TGCGCCAGCAGCTTGGGGGGCGCGGTCGGGGAGCTGTTTTTT
TRBJ2-5 TRBD2 . TRBV7-2 CASSWSGGPQETQYF TGTGCCAGCAGCTGGAGCGGGGGGCCTCAAGAGACCCAGTACTTC
TRBJ2-3 TRBD2 . TRBV4-2 CASSVLGGSTDTQYF TGTGCCAGCAGCGTTTTGGGGGGGAGCACAGATACGCAGTATTTT
TRBJ2-1 TRBD2 . TRBV5-4 CASMELAGGPSSSPFF TGTGCCAGCATGGAGTTGGCGGGAGGGCCCTCTAGTAGTCCGTTCTTC
TRBJ1-1 . . TRBV5-1 CASSLTADTEAFF TGCGCCAGCAGCTTGACGGCGGACACTGAAGCTTTCTTT
TRBJ2-2 . once TRBV2 CASSDFGELFF TGTGCCAGCAGTGACTTTGGGGAGCTGTTTTTT
TRBJ2-2 TRBD2 few TRBV7-2 CASSLFRSGANTGELFF TGTGCCAGCAGCTTATTTCGTAGCGGGGCGAACACCGGGGAGCTGTTTTTT
TRBJ1-4 . . TRBV6-5 CASKSSTNEKLFF TGTGCCAGCAAATCGTCAACTAATGAAAAACTGTTTTTT
TRBJ2-7 . . TRBV4-3 CASSQGRGSYEQYF TGCGCCAGCAGCCAAGGGCGGGGTTCCTACGAGCAGTACTTC
TRBJ1-1 . . TRBV10-2 CASSRAGLSEAFF TGCGCCAGCAGTCGTGCAGGGTTGTCTGAAGCTTTCTTT
TRBJ1-5 . . TRBV6-1 CASSEPPYSNQPQHF TGTGCCAGCAGTGAACCTCCCTATAGCAATCAGCCCCAGCATTTT
TRBJ1-2 . few TRBV6-6 CASSYSVGGYGYTF TGTGCCAGCAGTTACTCGGTGGGCGGGTATGGCTACACCTTC
TRBJ2-1 TRBD2 . TRBV6-1 CASSGPGLAGGRSYNEQFF TGTGCCAGCAGTGGCCCGGGACTAGCGGGGGGGCGCTCCTACAATGAGCAGTTCTTC
TRBJ2-7 . . TRBV14 CASSRERPSYEQYF TGTGCCAGCAGCCGCGAGCGGCCCTCCTACGAGCAGTACTTC
TRBJ2-7 TRBD1 few TRBV7-2 CASSLSGTETYEQYF TGTGCCAGCAGCCTCTCCGGGACAGAGACCTACGAGCAGTACTTC
TRBJ1-6 . once TRBV6-5 CASRGGRDSPLHF TGTGCCAGCCGGGGAGGGAGGGATTCACCCCTCCACTTT
TRBJ2-5 . . TRBV6-1 CASSEHAGAGETQYF TGTGCCAGCAGTGAACATGCGGGGGCAGGAGAGACCCAGTACTTC
TRBJ2-7 TRBD1 . TRBV27 CASSLSGDSFHEQYF TGTGCCAGCAGTTTATCGGGGGACAGCTTCCACGAGCAGTACTTC
TRBJ2-7 TRBD2 . TRBV4-1 CASSPHGTSGGQEQYF TGTGCCAGCAGCCCCCACGGGACTAGCGGGGGGCAAGAGCAGTACTTC
TRBJ2-1 . . TRBV7-2 CASSPGLNNEQFF TGTGCCAGCAGCCCGGGACTCAACAATGAGCAGTTCTTC